This T cell receptor beta chain came from a study of T cell responses to AZD1222 COVID-19 vaccine. General study findings and limits: The study found vaccine-associated CD4 TCRs spanning spike, dominant at 160-218 and 743-854.

Details on this clone: Its antigen remains unknown.

TCRdb keeps only in-frame clones here, not all; method: immunoSEQ multiplex PCR. Among roughly 150,000 clones listed, just over 90% were seen once. Samples with a second dose at about 4 or about 12 weeks were pooled together. Looked up from germline, CDR1 is WNHNN and CDR2 is SYGVQD (reference sequence). The germline V and J ends were trimmed by 0 bases and 3 bases, with 8 bases remaining between them. The CDR3 has 14 residues. The chain has TRBV10-1 and TRBJ1-1; D gene unclear. This clonotype originated in an adult who received the AZD1222 COVID-19 vaccine. Specimen: peripheral blood, collected 28 days after the second AZD1222 dose. CDR3 DNA sequence: TGCGCCAGCAGTGAGTCGAAGTCGGACACTGAAGCTTTCTTT. It codes for CASSESKSDTEAFF.